These 21 T cell receptor beta chains were sequenced from one sample in a study of CD8+ T cells in alopecia areata. RNA extraction and reverse transcription yielded cDNA as sequencing template. Sequencing used immunoSEQ multiplex PCR; TCRdb keeps in-frame clones, though not all of them. The sample records about 200,000 clones, 45% to 75% being singletons. The treatment was: oral pan-JAK inhibitor, 5-10 mg twice daily. Here the sequenced sample was CD4+ T cells sorted from blood, taken at week 4, from a patient treated with tofacitinib. These receptors were taken from a human donor with alopecia areata.

The J gene is TRBJ1-2, the V gene TRBV2; weak D call: TRBD1 (5 bases). Between the trimmed V and J ends, which lost 4 bases and 5 bases, there was a span of 8 bases. From germline, CDR1 is SNHLY and CDR2 FYNNEI. This CDR3 is 12 amino acids long. The CDR3, as DNA: TGTGCCAGCAGTGCAGGGCCTTATGGCTACACCTTC. This sequence encodes CASSAGPYGYTF. Based on the CDR3 plus reference TRBV2 and TRBJ1-2, the full variable domain is EPEVTQTPSHQVTQMGQEVILRCVPISNHLYFYWYRQILGQKVEFLVSFYNNEISEKSEIFDDQFSVERPDGSNFTLKIRSTKLEDSAMYFCASSAGPYGYTFGSGTRLTVV.

The V call is TRBV13, the J call TRBJ1-6; no firm D call. CDR1 and CDR2 (germline): PRHDT, FYEKMQ (reference sequence). Between the trimmed V and J ends, which lost 5 bases and 10 bases, there was a span of 18 bases. This CDR3 is built from 15 residues. The CDR3 nucleotides are TGTGCCAGCAGCATCCGACCTAAGACGGGGTCACCCCTCCACTTT. Protein product: CASSIRPKTGSPLHF.

The genes are TRBV27 and TRBJ1-1; D gene ambiguous. Germline V gene sequence: CDR1 MNHEY, CDR2 SMNVEV (reference sequence). CDR3 length equals 12 residues. V gave up 5 bases and J gave up 4 bases, with 8 bases separating them. CDR3 nucleotide sequence: TGTGCCAGCAGTCCCCCGGGCACTGAAGCTTTCTTT. It codes for CASSPPGTEAFF.

V usage is TRBV29-1 and J usage is TRBJ2-7; 7 bases match TRBD1. J gave up 6 bases and V 6 bases, and 11 bases lay outside the gene matches. This CDR3 spans 13 amino acids. CDR1 SQVTM and CDR2 ANQGSEA come from the germline V gene. CDR3 loop: CSVTTGRVGEQYF. As DNA, the CDR3 is TGCAGCGTCACGACAGGGCGAGTGGGCGAGCAGTACTTC.

The chain combines TRBV4-2 with TRBJ2-2, with TRBD2 matching over 16 bases. Germline V CDR1 and CDR2: LGHNA, YNFKEQ. This CDR3 comprises 18 residues. The ends lost 2 bases at V and 6 bases at J; junction bases unmatched: 6. The CDR3 nucleotides are TGTGCCAGCAGCCAACCGGGACTAGCGGGGGGGCCTTCCGGGGAGCTGTTTTTT. This codes for CASSQPGLAGGPSGELFF.

The genes are TRBV29-1 and TRBJ2-7, with D maybe TRBD1 (7 bases). In germline, CDR1 is SQVTM, CDR2 ANQGSEA. V lost 4 bases to trimming and J lost 5 bases, with 15 bases between them. CDR3 size: 13 residues. Written as DNA, the CDR3 is TGCAGCGTTGCCAGGGGGGCCCCCAACGAGCAGTACTTC. This codes for CSVARGAPNEQYF.

V and J are TRBV9 and TRBJ2-5; TRBD1 or TRBD2 may be the D gene (7 bases each). V lost 4 bases and J lost 5, with 18 bases in between. From germline, CDR1 is SGDLS and CDR2 YYNGEE. This CDR3 has 15 amino acids. CDR3 loop: CASSPQGGLGETQYF. The CDR3 DNA reads as TGTGCCAGCAGCCCCCAGGGGGGGCTTGGGGAGACCCAGTACTTC.

This chain connects TRBV5-1 to TRBJ2-3; D may correspond to TRBD1 or TRBD2 (6 bases each). Germline loops: CDR1 SGHRS, CDR2 YFSETQ. Trimming stripped 5 bases from V and 5 bases from J, with 15 bases between. The CDR3 loop spans 14 amino acids. The DNA of the CDR3 is TGCGCCAGCAGTGGTCGGGGGCCGGGAGATACGCAGTATTTT. Amino acid sequence: CASSGRGPGDTQYF.

This chain joins TRBV5-6 and TRBJ2-3; D assignment may be TRBD1 or TRBD2 (5 bases each). This CDR3 is 14 amino acids long. The V end lost 3 bases, the J end lost 1 base, and 9 bases lay between the germline ends. CDR1 is SGHDT and CDR2 is YYEEEE in the germline V gene. The CDR3 sequence is CASSSPGRTDTQYF. CDR3 nucleotides: TGTGCCAGCAGCTCCCCGGGACGCACAGATACGCAGTATTTT.

This sequence joins TRBV15 and TRBJ1-2, with D perhaps matching TRBD1 (6 bases). Trimming pared 0 bases from V and 8 bases from J, leaving 19 bases between. The CDR3 has 16 residues. Germline assignment: CDR1 LNHNV and CDR2 YYDKDF (reference sequence). The CDR3 loop is CATSRDKGRGHGGYTF. The CDR3 DNA is TGTGCCACCAGCAGAGATAAGGGCAGGGGCCACGGGGGCTACACCTTC.

This sequence joins TRBV29-1 and TRBJ1-5, with a possible D match to TRBD1 (5 bases). Trimming pared 7 bases from V and 6 bases from J, leaving 16 bases between. Germline-derived CDR1 and CDR2 are SQVTM and ANQGSEA. There are 13 residues in the CDR3. CDR3 amino acids: CSASGQEGQPQHF. The CDR3 bases are TGCAGCGCCTCGGGGCAGGAGGGTCAGCCCCAGCATTTT.

The V and J genes are TRBV6-5 and TRBJ1-1; D possibly corresponds to TRBD1 (5 bases). CDR3 size: 13 residues. Trimming cost V 2 bases and J 4 bases, with 8 bases left between them. Germline V gene lookup returns CDR1 MNHEY and CDR2 SVGAGI. The CDR3 DNA is TGTGCCAGCAGTTACGACAGACTCACTGAAGCTTTCTTT. It yields the protein CASSYDRLTEAFF.

The gene calls are TRBV2 and TRBJ2-7; 8 bases agree with TRBD2. Germline V lookup: CDR1 SNHLY, CDR2 FYNNEI. The junction had 3 bases not matched to a gene; V was cut back by 4 bases and J by 7 bases. This CDR3 region has 12 residues. The CDR3 DNA reads as TGTGCCAGCAGTGTGGCGGGGGGTGAGCAGTACTTC. It codes for CASSVAGGEQYF.

The J gene is TRBJ1-1, the V gene TRBV15, with 8 bases identical to TRBD1. Germline loops: CDR1 LNHNV, CDR2 YYDKDF (reference sequence). The V segment lost 0 bases and the J segment 6 bases; nucleotides outside the gene matches: 9. This CDR3 region has 16 residues. The CDR3 is CATSRDSRTGSSEAFF. CDR3 bases: TGTGCCACCAGCAGAGATTCTCGGACAGGGTCTTCTGAAGCTTTCTTT. The whole variable domain, remainder taken from reference TRBV15 and TRBJ1-1, is DAMVIQNPRYQVTQFGKPVTLSCSQTLNHNVMYWYQQKSSQAPKLLFHYYDKDFNNEADTPDNFQSRRPNTSFCFLDIRSPGLGDTAMYLCATSRDSRTGSSEAFFGQGTRLTVV.

The CDR3 spells CASSFESNTEAFF. CDR3 nucleotide sequence: TGTGCCAGCAGTTTCGAGTCGAACACTGAAGCTTTCTTT. The gene calls are TRBV27 and TRBJ1-1; D not resolved. CDR1 and CDR2 from the germline V gene are MNHEY and SMNVEV (reference sequence). This CDR3 spans 13 amino acids. V lost 3 bases and J 1 base, leaving 6 bases between the germline ends.

This clone was seen a handful of times. Additional DNA sequences in this sample encode the identical CDR3. The chain joins TRBV5-1 to TRBJ1-1; no firm D call. The CDR3 has 13 amino acids. V was clipped by 0 bases and J by 1 base, with 4 bases between them. Germline assignment: CDR1 SGHRS and CDR2 YFSETQ. The CDR3 protein is CASSLGGNTEAFF. The CDR3 bases are TGCGCCAGCAGCTTGGGAGGGAACACTGAAGCTTTCTTT.

This chain links TRBV19 with TRBJ2-6; D remains ambiguous. Germline-derived CDR1 and CDR2 are LNHDA and SQIVND (reference sequence). CDR3 size: 15 residues. Deletions cut 3 bases from V and 0 bases from J, with 6 bases between. CDR3 sequence: CASSIGRSGANVLTF. DNA for the CDR3: TGTGCCAGTAGTATCGGCCGCTCTGGGGCCAACGTCCTGACTTTC.

The J gene is TRBJ2-5, the V gene TRBV7-2; D call uncertain. The CDR3 length is 12 residues. In germline, CDR1 is SGHTA, CDR2 FQGNSA. V was pared by 3 bases and J by 4 bases, with 6 bases between. The CDR3 nucleotides read TGTGCCAGCAGCTTGGGCCGAGAGACCCAGTACTTC. It yields the protein CASSLGRETQYF.

The V gene is TRBV5-1, the J gene TRBJ1-1, with unresolved D. Germline lookup yields CDR1 SGHRS and CDR2 YFSETQ. This CDR3 region has 14 residues. Trimming left V 0 bases short and J 5 bases short, with 11 bases between. In nucleotides, the CDR3 is TGCGCCAGCAGCTTGGGCCTAGAAGGGACTGAAGCTTTCTTT. Protein: CASSLGLEGTEAFF.

The chain links TRBV5-1 to TRBJ1-2; the match to TRBD1 covers 9 bases. The germline V gene encodes CDR1 SGHRS and CDR2 YFSETQ. Trimming took 2 bases from V and 3 from J; bases not matched to a gene: 5. The CDR3 runs to 15 residues. CDR3 region: CASSFLTGGDYGYTF. CDR3 bases: TGCGCCAGCAGCTTCCTGACAGGGGGGGACTATGGCTACACCTTC.

A few counts support this clone. V gene TRBV29-1 combines with J gene TRBJ2-3, with D perhaps matching TRBD1 (5 bases). Deletions cut 5 bases from V and 3 bases from J, with 12 bases between. Germline loops: CDR1 SQVTM, CDR2 ANQGSEA. This CDR3 has 13 residues. This CDR3 reads CSVHGRVTDTQYF. In DNA, the CDR3 is TGCAGCGTTCACGGCAGGGTTACAGATACGCAGTATTTT.